This T cell receptor (beta chain) was obtained from a study of CD8 T cells in Susac syndrome. Random hexamers were used to reverse transcribe the RNA input (about 0.45 to 1 ug). TCRdb analysed the immunoSEQ multiplex PCR reads with MiXCR anew, one entry per CDR3 protein. The data contain roughly 70,000 distinct CDR3 sequences, 95% to 96% of them singletons. CDR3 length: 14 amino acids. Trimming stripped 4 bases from V and 1 base from J, with 10 bases between. The study sequenced TCR beta in blood CD8+ and CD4+ T cells. Stable or active relapsing-remitting multiple sclerosis, untreated and meeting revised McDonald criteria, defined the controls.

This clonotype originated in a human donor with multiple sclerosis. The sample comprised CD4+ T cells from PBMCs. This chain links TRBV12-3 or TRBV12-4 with TRBJ2-5; D not certain. CDR3 sequence: CASSSSTGQETQYF. The CDR3 DNA is TGTGCCAGCAGTTCCTCAACGGGCCAAGAGACCCAGTACTTC.